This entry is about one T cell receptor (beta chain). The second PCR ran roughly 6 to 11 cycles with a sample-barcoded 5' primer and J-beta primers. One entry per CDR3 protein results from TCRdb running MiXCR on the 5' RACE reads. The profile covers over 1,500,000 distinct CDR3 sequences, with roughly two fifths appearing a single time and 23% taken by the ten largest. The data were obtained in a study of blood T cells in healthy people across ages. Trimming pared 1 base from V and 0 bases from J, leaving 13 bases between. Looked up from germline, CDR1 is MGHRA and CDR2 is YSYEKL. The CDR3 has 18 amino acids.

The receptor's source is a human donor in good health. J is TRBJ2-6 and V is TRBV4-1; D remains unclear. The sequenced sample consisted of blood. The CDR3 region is CASSQVMVISSGANVLTF. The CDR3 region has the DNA TGCGCCAGCAGCCAAGTCATGGTAATCAGCTCTGGGGCCAACGTCCTGACTTTC.